One sample yielded the 6 T cell receptor beta chains listed below, sequenced in a study of human T cells and chemical hapten exposure. Time point: pre-sensitization, week 0. As for treatment: therapeutic diphenylcyclopropenone sensitization with weekly scalp DPC. TCRdb ran MiXCR on the RACE reads and lists one entry per CDR3 protein. The sample holds approximately 79,000 distinct CDR3 sequences, 8.5% seen once. Material: whole blood, obtained in connection with sensitization to the hapten diphenylcyclopropenone (DPC). The receptor source for this set is a man aged 35 to 55 with alopecia areata. Some clones in this sample may be carry-over from other donors' samples.

Ten or more counts support this clonotype. The chain combines TRBV25-1 with TRBJ2-7; 7 nucleotides agree with TRBD1. The CDR3 length is 15 residues. The V and J ends lost 4 bases and 0 bases, in that order; junction bases with no gene match: 6. From germline, CDR1 is MGHDK and CDR2 SYGVNS. CDR3 nucleotide sequence: TGTGCCAGCAGTGGGGGACAGACCTACTCCTACGAGCAGTACTTC. Protein: CASSGGQTYSYEQYF.

This clonotype was seen ten or more times. V usage is TRBV28 and J usage is TRBJ1-5; 9 bases are shared with TRBD1. V shed 10 bases and J 5 bases; nucleotides not matched to a gene: 3. The CDR3 has 12 amino acids. CDR1 and CDR2 (germline): MDHEN, SYDVKM. The CDR3 reads CAIRTGDQPQHF. CDR3 nucleotide sequence: TGTGCCATCCGGACAGGGGATCAGCCCCAGCATTTT.

The sample holds many counts of this clonotype. This sequence joins TRBV7-2 and TRBJ2-3, with a tentative D call TRBD2 (6 bases). Germline-derived CDR1 and CDR2 are SGHTA and FQGNSA. The CDR3 totals 14 residues. The germline V and J ends were trimmed by 5 bases and 5 bases, with 14 bases remaining between them. The CDR3 here is CASSPGLDQDTQYF. DNA for the CDR3: TGTGCCAGCAGCCCGGGACTGGATCAAGATACGCAGTATTTT.

Worth noting for this clonotype: Since a much larger clone is just one base distant, this may be a read error. The V call is TRBV7-2, the J call TRBJ1-4, with a possible D match to TRBD1 (6 bases). Looked up from germline, CDR1 is SGHTA and CDR2 is FQGNSA. The CDR3 loop spans 17 amino acids. Trimming took 2 bases from V and 3 from J, leaving 16 bases between them. The CDR3 reads CASSLRGMDSPNEKLFF. The CDR3 nucleotides are TGTGCCAGCAGCTTAAGGGGAATGGACAGTCCTAATGAAAAACTGTTTTTT.

This clonotype was seen more than once but under ten times. V gene TRBV5-1 combines with J gene TRBJ2-1, with 10 nucleotides matching TRBD2. Germline V gene sequence: CDR1 SGHRS, CDR2 YFSETQ. This CDR3 is built from 18 residues. V was pared by 0 bases and J by 0 bases, with 6 bases of the junction left unmatched. The CDR3 bases are TGCGCCAGCAGCTTGGGACTAGCGGGTGGGGGCTCCTACAATGAGCAGTTCTTC. Translation: CASSLGLAGGGSYNEQFF.

The chain links TRBV14 to TRBJ1-2, with D unclear. The V end was cut by 0 bases, the J end by 5 bases, with 7 bases between. CDR1 SGHDN and CDR2 FVKESK come from the germline V gene. The length of the CDR3 is 13 residues. The CDR3 spells CASSQDLQYGYTF. As DNA, the CDR3 is TGTGCCAGCAGCCAAGATTTGCAGTATGGCTACACCTTC.